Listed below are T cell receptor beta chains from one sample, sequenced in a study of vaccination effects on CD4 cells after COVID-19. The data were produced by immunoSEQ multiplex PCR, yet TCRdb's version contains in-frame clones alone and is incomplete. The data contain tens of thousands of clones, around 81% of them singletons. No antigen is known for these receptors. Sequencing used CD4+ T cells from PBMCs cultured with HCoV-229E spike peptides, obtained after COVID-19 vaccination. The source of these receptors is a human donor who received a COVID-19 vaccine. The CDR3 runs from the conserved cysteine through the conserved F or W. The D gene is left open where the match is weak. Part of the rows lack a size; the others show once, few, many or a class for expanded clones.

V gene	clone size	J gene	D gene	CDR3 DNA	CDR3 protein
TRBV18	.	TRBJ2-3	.	TGTGCCAGCTCACCCCCCAACGCAGATACGCAGTATTTT	CASSPPNADTQYF
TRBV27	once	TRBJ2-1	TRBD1	TGTGCCAGCAGTTTATACGTCCGGCAGGGGGCGTACAATGAGCAGTTCTTC	CASSLYVRQGAYNEQFF
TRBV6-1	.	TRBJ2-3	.	TGTGCCAGCAGTGAAGAAAGGGGCGGTACGCAGTATTTT	CASSEERGGTQYF
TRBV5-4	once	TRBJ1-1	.	TGTGCCAGCAGGCCCTCGGCGGGGGTGAACACTGAAGCTTTCTTT	CASRPSAGVNTEAFF
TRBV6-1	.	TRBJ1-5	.	TGTGCCAGCAGTGAGTGGGGCCTAGGTCAGCCCCAGCATTTT	CASSEWGLGQPQHF
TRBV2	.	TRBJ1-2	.	TGTGCCAGCAGTGAGGGGGGCGGGCAGGCCTATGGCTACACCTTC	CASSEGGGQAYGYTF
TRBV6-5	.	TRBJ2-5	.	TGTGCCAGCAGCACCACTGCCTCGGACGCGGCCCAGTACTTC	CASSTTASDAAQYF
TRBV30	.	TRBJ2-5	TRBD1	TGTGCCTGGAGCGTGGACAGGAAAGAGACCCAGTACTTC	CAWSVDRKETQYF
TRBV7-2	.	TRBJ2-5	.	TGTGCCAGCAGCTTCCTAGGGGGGGCGGAGACCCAGTACTTC	CASSFLGGAETQYF
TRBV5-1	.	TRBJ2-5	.	TGCGCCAGCAGCTTGGCCGGATCGGGCAGGGGAGGGACCCAGTACTTC	CASSLAGSGRGGTQYF
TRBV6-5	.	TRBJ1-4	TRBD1	TGTGCCAGCAGACCCGACAGGGTCACTAATGAAAAACTGTTTTTT	CASRPDRVTNEKLFF
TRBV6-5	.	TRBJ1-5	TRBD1	TGTGCCAGCAGCCCCGGGACAGCTAGCAATCAGCCCCAGCATTTT	CASSPGTASNQPQHF
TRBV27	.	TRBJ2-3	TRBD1	TGTGCCAGCAGTTTCTTAGGGACAGGGAAAGATACGCAGTATTTT	CASSFLGTGKDTQYF
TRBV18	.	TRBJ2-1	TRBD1	TGTGCCAGCTCAACCCGGACAGGGGTGGTTGATGAGCAGTTCTTC	CASSTRTGVVDEQFF
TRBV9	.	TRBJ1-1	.	TGTGCCAGCAGCGTAGACAGGCTGAACACTGAAGCTTTCTTT	CASSVDRLNTEAFF
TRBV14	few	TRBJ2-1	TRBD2	TGTGCCAGCAGCCTCGGACTAGGAACCTACAATGAGCAGTTCTTC	CASSLGLGTYNEQFF
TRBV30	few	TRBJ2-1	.	TGTGCCTGGAGCCCCGTCGGGAAGAGCTCCTACAATGAGCAGTTCTTC	CAWSPVGKSSYNEQFF
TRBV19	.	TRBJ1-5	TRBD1	TGTGCCAGTTCCCCCTTGGACAGGCTCAATCAGCCCCAGCATTTT	CASSPLDRLNQPQHF
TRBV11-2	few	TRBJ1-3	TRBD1	TGTGCCAGCAGCTTAGTCCCGCAGGGGGCGGGTGGAAACACCATATATTTT	CASSLVPQGAGGNTIYF
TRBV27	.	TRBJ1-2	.	TGTGCCAGCAGTTTATCGTCGGGGGGTGCAGCCTATGGCTACACCTTC	CASSLSSGGAAYGYTF
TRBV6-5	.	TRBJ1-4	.	TGTGCCAGCAGTTACTCGGGAGTCCAGGGCAAGGAAAAACTGTTTTTT	CASSYSGVQGKEKLFF
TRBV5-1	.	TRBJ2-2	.	TGCGCCAGCAGCACAGAGGACCTCCGGGACGGGGAGCTGTTTTTT	CASSTEDLRDGELFF
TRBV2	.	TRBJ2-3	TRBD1	TGTGCCAGCAACCCCCAGGGGGCTGCAGATACGCAGTATTTT	CASNPQGAADTQYF
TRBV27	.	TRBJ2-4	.	TGTGCCAGCAGTTTATCCATTCTAGCCAAAAACATTCAGTACTTC	CASSLSILAKNIQYF
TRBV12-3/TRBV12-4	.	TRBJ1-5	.	TGTGCCAGCAGCTTCAGCAATCAGCCCCAGCATTTT	CASSFSNQPQHF
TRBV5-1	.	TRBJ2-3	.	TGCGCCAGCAGCCCATACAGCAGCACAGATACGCAGTATTTT	CASSPYSSTDTQYF
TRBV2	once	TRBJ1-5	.	TGTGCCAGCAACCCCACAGGGTTCGGCAATCAGCCCCAGCATTTT	CASNPTGFGNQPQHF
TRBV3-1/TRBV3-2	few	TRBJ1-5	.	TGTGCCAGCAGCCTGGGTCCCAGTTTTCAGCCCCAGCATTTT	CASSLGPSFQPQHF
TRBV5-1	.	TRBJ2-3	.	TGCGCCAGCAGCTTGGCCGCGGGGAGCACAGATACGCAGTATTTT	CASSLAAGSTDTQYF
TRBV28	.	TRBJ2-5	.	TGTGCCAGCATTCCCGTAGGGGACATCCAAGAGACCCAGTACTTC	CASIPVGDIQETQYF
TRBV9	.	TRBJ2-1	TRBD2	TGTGCCAGCAGCATACTAGCGGGGGAGTACAATGAGCAGTTCTTC	CASSILAGEYNEQFF
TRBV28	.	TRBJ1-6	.	TGTGCCAGCAGTTTATCGGGCAGCTCCTATAATTCACCCCTCCACTTT	CASSLSGSSYNSPLHF
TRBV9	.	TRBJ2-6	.	TGTGCCAGCAGCGTTGGCAGCGTCTCTGGGGCCAACGTCCTGACTTTC	CASSVGSVSGANVLTF
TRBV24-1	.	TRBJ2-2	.	TGTGCCACCAGTTGGGATTCCGGGGAGCTGTTTTTT	CATSWDSGELFF
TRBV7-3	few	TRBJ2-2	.	TGTGCCAGCAGCCAGCCGGGGAAGCGCACCGGGGAGCTGTTTTTT	CASSQPGKRTGELFF
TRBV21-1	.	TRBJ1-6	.	TGTGCCAGCAGCAAAGTACCTCTTTCACCCCTCCACTTT	CASSKVPLSPLHF
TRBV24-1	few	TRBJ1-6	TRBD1	TGTGCCACCAGTTCAATCAAGGGGGCAAGGTATAATTCACCCCTCCACTTT	CATSSIKGARYNSPLHF
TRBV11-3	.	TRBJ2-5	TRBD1	TGTGCCAGCAGCGTGCGACAGGGTCGTGGGACCCAGTACTTC	CASSVRQGRGTQYF
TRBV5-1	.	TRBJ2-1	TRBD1	TGCGCCAGCAGCTTGACAGGGGGACCTTACAATGAGCAGTTCTTC	CASSLTGGPYNEQFF
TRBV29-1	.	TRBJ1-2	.	TGCAGCGTTGGAGACAGCTATGGCTACACCTTC	CSVGDSYGYTF
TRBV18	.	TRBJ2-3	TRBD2	TGTGCCAGCTCACCCCGAGGACTAGCGGGGGGCAGGACAGATACGCAGTATTTT	CASSPRGLAGGRTDTQYF
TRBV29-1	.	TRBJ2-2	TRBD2	TGCAGCGTGACGACTAGCGGGGTCACCGGGGAGCTGTTTTTT	CSVTTSGVTGELFF
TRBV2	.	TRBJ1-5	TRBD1	TGTGCCAGCGCCACAGGGGCGAGTGGGAATCAGCCCCAGCATTTT	CASATGASGNQPQHF
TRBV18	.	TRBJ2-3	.	TGTGCCAGCTCACCAAGACTGAAATTGTCTAGCACAGATACGCAGTATTTT	CASSPRLKLSSTDTQYF
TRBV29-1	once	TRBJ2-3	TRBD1	TGCAGCGCTGGACAGGCCAGCACAGATACGCAGTATTTT	CSAGQASTDTQYF
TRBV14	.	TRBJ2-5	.	TGTGCCAGCAGCGGACGCAGGGGCTGGGAGACCCAGTACTTC	CASSGRRGWETQYF